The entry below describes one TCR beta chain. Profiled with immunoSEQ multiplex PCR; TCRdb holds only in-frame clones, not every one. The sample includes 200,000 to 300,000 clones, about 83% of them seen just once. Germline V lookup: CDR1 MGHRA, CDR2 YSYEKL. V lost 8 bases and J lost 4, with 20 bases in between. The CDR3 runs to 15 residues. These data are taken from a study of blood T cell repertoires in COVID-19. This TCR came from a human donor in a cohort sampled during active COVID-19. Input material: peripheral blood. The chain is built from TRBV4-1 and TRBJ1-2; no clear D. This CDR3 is CASSPQSDEFYGYTF. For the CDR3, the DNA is TGCGCCAGCTCCCCCCAGAGCGATGAATTCTATGGCTACACCTTC.